The present T cell receptor (beta chain) was sequenced within a study of identical twins. TCRdb ran MiXCR on the 5' RACE reads and lists one entry per CDR3 protein. The sample shows about 470,000 distinct CDR3 sequences, approximately 24% of them seen only once. This clonotype came up a few times. This CDR3 is built from 14 residues. The germline V and J ends were trimmed by 1 base and 8 bases, with 12 bases remaining between them. The germline CDR1 and CDR2 sequences are SGHKS and YYEKEE (reference sequence). The data were also submitted as part of a second study, on T cells expressing NK-cell markers. That paper notes: The study drew TCR beta repertoires from sorted CD3+CD56+NKG2C+, CD3+CD56+NKG2C- and CD3+CD56-NKG2C+ T cells. Sequenced donors, eight in total, included seven who were HCMV-seropositive and one who was seronegative. These clonotypes also led the CD3+CD56-NKG2C+ fraction in a handful of donors.

Sequenced: CD4+ T cells sorted from blood. This receptor was obtained from a woman aged 18-29 years in good health. The chain carries TRBV5-5 and TRBJ1-4; D is unresolved. The CDR3 DNA is TGTGCCAGCAGCTTGATTCACATACCCGAAAAACTGTTTTTT. Amino acids: CASSLIHIPEKLFF.